These T cell receptor beta chains were read from a single sample in a study of shared clonotypes between healthy human individuals. The table came from immunoSEQ multiplex PCR; TCRdb's copy has only in-frame clones and leaves some out. The sample lists millions of clones, less than 95% occurring once. Input material: naive CD8+ T cells sorted from blood. The receptors here all came from a man between 18 and 29 years old in good health. Each CDR3 is given with its conserved first and last residue. Each record gives: clone size, J gene, V gene, D gene, CDR3 protein, CDR3 DNA. A D gene is named only where the DNA matches it firmly. Rows give clone size only sometimes, using once, few, many, or a class for an expanded clone.

.	TRBJ2-1	TRBV4-3	TRBD1	CASSQGQGAVEQFF	TGCGCCAGCAGCCAGGGACAGGGAGCGGTTGAGCAGTTCTTC
.	TRBJ2-7	TRBV4-1	TRBD1	CASSQAPAGQGFSYEQYF	TGCGCCAGCAGCCAAGCTCCTGCGGGACAGGGGTTCTCCTACGAGCAGTACTTC
few	TRBJ1-6	TRBV28	TRBD1	CASSSGGAGSPLHF	TGTGCCAGCAGTTCAGGGGGCGCGGGTTCACCCCTCCACTTT
.	TRBJ2-3	TRBV5-1	TRBD1	CASSMTGSTDTQYF	TGCGCCAGCAGCATGACAGGGAGCACAGATACGCAGTATTTT
.	TRBJ1-2	TRBV27	TRBD1	CASSFFPGGDGYTF	TGTGCCAGCAGTTTCTTCCCAGGGGGCGATGGCTACACCTTC
.	TRBJ2-3	TRBV13	.	CASSLRTGTDTQYF	TGTGCCAGCAGCCTTCGAACAGGGACAGATACGCAGTATTTT
.	TRBJ2-1	TRBV27	TRBD2	CASSFGLAGAYNEQFF	TGTGCCAGCAGTTTCGGACTAGCGGGGGCATACAATGAGCAGTTCTTC
.	TRBJ2-3	TRBV4-1	TRBD2	CASSQSIPGGGWTDTQYF	TGCGCCAGCAGCCAATCCATCCCGGGGGGTGGGTGGACAGATACGCAGTATTTT
.	TRBJ1-1	TRBV29-1	.	CSVVGENTEAFF	TGCAGCGTTGTGGGGGAGAACACTGAAGCTTTCTTT
.	TRBJ2-2	TRBV9	.	CASSVEMRGELFF	TGTGCCAGCAGCGTAGAAATGCGAGGGGAGCTGTTTTTT
.	TRBJ2-3	TRBV27	.	CASSPGSTDTQYF	TGTGCCAGCAGTCCCGGAAGCACAGATACGCAGTATTTT
.	TRBJ2-1	TRBV27	.	CASSLYPLSSYNEQFF	TGTGCCAGCAGTTTATATCCGCTGAGCTCCTACAATGAGCAGTTCTTC
.	TRBJ2-7	TRBV7-2	.	CASSLEGGGVYEQYF	TGTGCCAGCAGCTTAGAGGGGGGAGGGGTCTACGAGCAGTACTTC
.	TRBJ2-1	TRBV27	TRBD2	CASSLAGGPTEQFF	TGTGCCAGCAGTTTAGCGGGGGGGCCTACCGAGCAGTTCTTC
.	TRBJ2-5	TRBV5-6	.	CASSLGGNQETQYF	TGTGCCAGCAGCTTGGGAGGAAATCAAGAGACCCAGTACTTC
.	TRBJ1-5	TRBV28	TRBD1	CASSLRDREISNQPQHF	TGTGCCAGCAGCCTCAGGGACAGGGAGATTAGCAATCAGCCCCAGCATTTT
.	TRBJ1-2	TRBV6-6	.	CASSYPGQALNYGYTF	TGTGCCAGCAGTTACCCCGGCCAGGCGCTTAACTATGGCTACACCTTC
.	TRBJ1-2	TRBV5-1	TRBD1	CASRMTGSYGYTF	TGCGCCAGCAGAATGACAGGGAGCTATGGCTACACCTTC
.	TRBJ2-7	TRBV6-5	.	CASSPDSLSYEQYF	TGTGCCAGCAGCCCGGACAGTCTCTCCTACGAGCAGTACTTC
.	TRBJ2-1	TRBV7-6	TRBD2	CASSLGSLAGSLTYEQFF	TGTGCCAGCAGCTTAGGGAGCCTAGCGGGAAGCCTTACCTATGAGCAGTTCTTC
.	TRBJ1-2	TRBV19	.	CASRYRSNYGYTF	TGTGCCAGTAGGTACAGGTCTAACTATGGCTACACCTTC
.	TRBJ2-7	TRBV9	.	CASSEDPSYEQYF	TGTGCCAGCAGCGAGGACCCCTCCTACGAGCAGTACTTC
.	TRBJ2-1	TRBV7-9	TRBD1	CASSPGTGGYNEQFF	TGTGCCAGCAGCCCCGGGACAGGAGGCTACAATGAGCAGTTCTTC
once	TRBJ1-2	TRBV5-4	.	CASSQGPEGWLGGYTF	TGTGCCAGCAGCCAGGGCCCAGAAGGCTGGCTTGGTGGCTACACCTTC
.	TRBJ1-4	TRBV2	TRBD1	CASKEANTGGEKLFF	TGTGCCAGCAAGGAGGCGAATACAGGGGGTGAAAAACTGTTTTTT
.	TRBJ2-7	TRBV5-5	.	CASSLETDLDLSYEQYF	TGTGCCAGCAGCTTGGAGACAGATCTTGACTTATCCTACGAGCAGTACTTC
.	TRBJ2-1	TRBV6-6	TRBD1	CASSYSQGQGANEQFF	TGTGCCAGCAGTTACTCGCAGGGGCAGGGGGCGAATGAGCAGTTCTTC
.	TRBJ2-7	TRBV6-5	.	CASSSGVEQYF	TGTGCCAGCAGCTCGGGGGTCGAGCAGTACTTC
.	TRBJ2-3	TRBV30	TRBD1	CAWRTQGFGTQYF	TGTGCCTGGAGGACACAGGGGTTCGGTACGCAGTATTTT
.	TRBJ2-7	TRBV27	TRBD2	CASSDAGTSLYEQYF	TGTGCCAGCAGTGATGCCGGGACTAGTCTCTACGAGCAGTACTTC
.	TRBJ2-7	TRBV6-5	TRBD1	CASSPGQGVDEQYF	TGTGCCAGCAGTCCTGGACAGGGGGTCGACGAGCAGTACTTC
.	TRBJ2-7	TRBV19	.	CASSLPGPEQYF	TGTGCCAGTAGTCTCCCGGGCCCCGAGCAGTACTTC
few	TRBJ1-5	TRBV30	.	CAWSWENSNQPQHF	TGTGCCTGGTCTTGGGAAAATAGCAATCAGCCCCAGCATTTT
.	TRBJ2-2	TRBV7-3	.	CASSLRENTGELFF	TGTGCCAGCAGCTTGAGGGAGAACACCGGGGAGCTGTTTTTT
.	TRBJ2-7	TRBV5-1	.	CASSLLTSSSYEQYF	TGCGCCAGCAGCTTGCTCACTTCAAGCTCCTACGAGCAGTACTTC
.	TRBJ2-7	TRBV9	TRBD1	CASSAGQGGSYEQYF	TGCGCCAGCAGCGCGGGACAGGGAGGCTCCTACGAGCAGTACTTC
.	TRBJ2-7	TRBV11-3	.	CASSLVPPRGQEVYYEQYF	TGTGCCAGCAGCTTAGTCCCGCCAAGGGGCCAGGAGGTTTACTACGAGCAGTACTTC
.	TRBJ1-6	TRBV13	TRBD1	CASSLDRSSYNSPLHF	TGTGCCAGCAGCTTGGACAGGAGCTCCTATAATTCACCCCTCCACTTT
.	TRBJ2-6	TRBV15	.	CATSTHSGANVLTF	TGTGCCACCAGCACCCATTCGGGGGCCAACGTCCTGACTTTC
.	TRBJ1-2	TRBV5-1	.	CASSLDGSGYTF	TGCGCCAGCAGCTTGGACGGGTCTGGCTACACCTTC
.	TRBJ2-7	TRBV18	TRBD1	CASSPTGGTWEQYF	TGTGCCAGCTCACCAACAGGGGGTACCTGGGAGCAGTACTTC
.	TRBJ2-7	TRBV4-1	.	CASSQGPTYEQYF	TGCGCCAGCAGCCAAGGGCCCACCTACGAGCAGTACTTC
.	TRBJ2-2	TRBV19	TRBD2	CASSDGGDTGELFF	TGTGCCAGTAGTGACGGGGGGGACACCGGGGAGCTGTTTTTT
few	TRBJ1-1	TRBV7-9	TRBD1	CASSLGGQGSTEAFF	TGTGCCAGCAGCTTAGGAGGACAGGGAAGCACTGAAGCTTTCTTT
.	TRBJ2-2	TRBV7-9	.	CASSLWGNTGELFF	TGTGCCAGCAGCTTATGGGGGAACACCGGGGAGCTGTTTTTT
.	TRBJ2-7	TRBV30	.	CAWQRTGYSDEQYF	TGTGCCTGGCAACGTACGGGATATTCGGACGAGCAGTACTTC
.	TRBJ2-2	TRBV9	.	CASSVDSTGELFF	TGTGCCAGCAGCGTAGACAGTACCGGGGAGCTGTTTTTT
.	TRBJ1-1	TRBV5-6	.	CASSLSGAEAFF	TGTGCCAGCAGCTTGTCTGGGGCCGAAGCTTTCTTT
.	TRBJ1-1	TRBV7-9	.	CASTPSLEAFF	TGTGCCAGCACCCCAAGCCTTGAAGCTTTCTTT
.	TRBJ1-2	TRBV9	.	CASSGGTRGSGLYGYTF	TGTGCCAGCAGCGGAGGGACTAGGGGTTCGGGACTATATGGCTACACCTTC
.	TRBJ2-7	TRBV7-9	TRBD1	CASSLASGTAYEQYF	TGTGCCAGCAGCTTAGCGTCAGGGACAGCCTACGAGCAGTACTTC
.	TRBJ1-1	TRBV6-5	.	CASSYSIDGPGLSSFF	TGTGCCAGCAGTTACTCGATTGATGGGCCAGGATTATCTTCTTTCTTT
.	TRBJ2-7	TRBV7-2	TRBD2	CASSPSRGSYEQYF	TGTGCCAGCAGCCCATCTCGCGGGAGCTACGAGCAGTACTTC
.	TRBJ2-7	TRBV4-1	TRBD2	CASTQRAGPYEQYF	TGCGCCAGCACTCAAAGAGCGGGGCCCTACGAGCAGTACTTC
.	TRBJ1-1	TRBV11-2	TRBD1	CASSFPGGDTEAFF	TGTGCCAGCAGCTTCCCAGGGGGGGACACTGAAGCTTTCTTT